This TCR beta chain was obtained from a study of blood T cell repertoires in COVID-19. Study information: Donors in the United States, Italy and Spain gave samples during acute or convalescent COVID-19. The analysed material was cDNA or gDNA that came from T cells, B-cell-depleted T cells, or PBMCs.

Original methodology: Cell counts per sample came from amplifying reference gene primers. Clones were sequenced by immunoSEQ multiplex PCR, and TCRdb holds only the in-frame ones, with some missing. V and J calls plus clone size are reproduced from that table; the DNA served to infer D and trimming. The sample contains some 150,000 clones, 85% to 90% of which appear only once. The CDR3 is 14 amino acids. The V segment lost 5 bases and the J segment 5 bases; nucleotides outside the gene matches: 8. CDR1 is SGHVS and CDR2 is FQNEAQ in the germline V gene. This sequence joins TRBV7-8 and TRBJ2-5, with 7 bases lining up with TRBD2. This receptor was identified in a woman between 40 and 50 years old with acute or convalescent COVID-19. Sequencing used peripheral blood. CDR3 bases: TGTGCCAGCAGCCCCAATCCTAGCGGCGAGACCCAGTACTTC. Amino acid sequence: CASSPNPSGETQYF.